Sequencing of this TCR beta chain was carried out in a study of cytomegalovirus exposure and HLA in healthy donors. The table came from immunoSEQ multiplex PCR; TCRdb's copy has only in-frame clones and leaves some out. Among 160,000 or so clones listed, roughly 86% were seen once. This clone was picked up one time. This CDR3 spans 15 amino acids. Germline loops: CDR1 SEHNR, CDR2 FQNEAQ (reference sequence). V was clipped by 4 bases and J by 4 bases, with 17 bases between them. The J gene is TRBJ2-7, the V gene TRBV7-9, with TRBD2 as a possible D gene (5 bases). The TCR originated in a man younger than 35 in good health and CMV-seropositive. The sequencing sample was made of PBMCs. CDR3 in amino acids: CASSSPSEGSYEQYF. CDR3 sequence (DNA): TGTGCCAGCAGCTCCCCCAGCGAAGGGAGTTACGAGCAGTACTTC.